The 5 T cell receptor beta chains given below trace back to one sample, sequenced in a study of blood T cell repertoires in COVID-19. Sequencing was performed with immunoSEQ multiplex PCR; in TCRdb, only in-frame clones are kept and a portion is missing. The sample records more than 110,000 clones, about 77% being singletons. Sequencing was carried out using peripheral blood. Receptors originate from a woman aged 45-65 years with active or convalescent COVID-19.

V usage is TRBV30 and J usage is TRBJ2-7; 10 nucleotides agree with TRBD1. The junction had 9 bases not matched to a gene; V was cut back by 5 bases and J by 5 bases. The CDR3 consists of 14 residues. The V gene's germline CDR1 is GTSNPN and CDR2 SVGIG (reference sequence). The CDR3 loop reads CAWGTGTGVHEQYF. The CDR3 nucleotides read TGTGCCTGGGGAACCGGGACAGGGGTTCACGAGCAGTACTTC.

The chain uses TRBV6-4 and TRBJ2-7; 7 bases line up with TRBD1. The V and J ends lost 0 bases and 6 bases, in that order; junction bases with no gene match: 11. Germline loops: CDR1 MRHNA, CDR2 SNTAGT. CDR3 length equals 16 residues. CDR3 nucleotides: TGTGCCAGCAGTGACTCGATGCAGGGGGTGTTTCTCGAGCAGTACTTC. Translated: CASSDSMQGVFLEQYF.

J is TRBJ1-5 and V is TRBV6-2 or TRBV6-3; tentative D call: TRBD1 (6 bases). The germline gives CDR1 MNHEY, CDR2 SVGEGT. This CDR3 region has 21 residues. V lost 2 bases to trimming and J lost 1 base, with 27 bases between them. The CDR3 DNA follows: TGTGCCAGCAGTTACCCCCCTCCCGGGACAAAGGCTATCCGGAGCAATCAGCCCCAGCATTTT. Its protein is CASSYPPPGTKAIRSNQPQHF.

This chain connects TRBV7-8 to TRBJ1-2, with D perhaps TRBD1 (5 bases). Trimming took 3 bases from V and 2 from J, leaving 7 bases between them. CDR1 is SGHVS, CDR2 FQNEAQ, per germline. The CDR3 has 13 residues. The CDR3 nucleotides read TGTGCCAGCAGCTTGGGGGGGAACTATGGCTACACCTTC. Translated, it gives CASSLGGNYGYTF.

This clone was counted a single time. The gene calls are TRBV6-5 and TRBJ2-7, with 9 bases matching TRBD1. Germline CDR1 and CDR2: MNHEY and SVGAGI. The CDR3 extends over 15 amino acids. J lost 4 bases, V lost 6 bases, and 10 bases had no gene match. CDR3 sequence reads: CASSLQGQGLYEQYF. In DNA form, the CDR3 reads TGTGCCAGCAGCCTCCAGGGACAGGGATTGTACGAGCAGTACTTC.